This TCR beta chain was recovered during a study of cytomegalovirus exposure and HLA in healthy donors. Study-wide findings and caveats: A later analysis appeared to link common viral pathogens to several of the most significant clusters.

Donors sampled were nominally healthy, though unrecorded immune exposures were likely. Turning to this clone: The antigen remains unidentified.

13 Jbeta primers and 60 Vbeta primers were used for the PCR. The repertoire was sequenced with immunoSEQ multiplex PCR; TCRdb's copy has only in-frame clones and lacks some. The sample shows a few hundred thousand clones, roughly 80% of them seen only once. The specimen sequenced was PBMCs. The receptor comes from a man younger than 45 in good health and CMV-seronegative.

DNA for the CDR3: TGTGCCACCAGCAGCCATCCACTAGCGGCCACAGATACGCAGTATTTT. It specifies CATSSHPLAATDTQYF. The chain combines TRBV15 with TRBJ2-3; 8 nucleotides align to TRBD2. Germline V gene lookup returns CDR1 LNHNV and CDR2 YYDKDF (reference sequence). Unmatched junction bases numbered 7, after V lost 3 bases and J lost 2 bases. This CDR3 region has 16 residues.